The rows below give T cell receptor beta chains drawn from one sample of a study of T cells in Graves' hyperthyroidism and ophthalmopathy. TCRdb passed the multiplex PCR reads through MiXCR, listing each CDR3 protein once. Here the sample spans about 400,000 distinct CDR3 sequences, more than 12% being singletons. The sample taken for sequencing was blood. All receptors derive from a woman aged 25 to 45 with Graves' hyperthyroidism. Both conserved end residues are part of each CDR3. A D gene is named only where the DNA matches it firmly. Only some rows state a clone size, as once, few, many or a class for expanded clones.

j_gene | v_gene | abundance | d_gene | CDR3nt | CDR3aa
TRBJ2-1 | TRBV10-3 | - | TRBD2 | TGTGCCATCAGTGAATTGGGACTAGCGCAAAACAATGAGCAGTTCTTC | CAISELGLAQNNEQFF
TRBJ2-5 | TRBV29-1 | few | TRBD2 | TGCAGCGTTGAAGCGACTAGCGGGAGGGTGCTGGACGGAGAGACCCAGTACTTC | CSVEATSGRVLDGETQYF
TRBJ2-1 | TRBV5-5 | many | TRBD1 | TGTGCCAGCAGCTTGGGACAGGGGTATGATGAGCAGTTCTTC | CASSLGQGYDEQFF
TRBJ2-5 | TRBV28 | many | - | TGTGCCAGCAGTCCCGTTCGGCTAGCTGAAGAGACCCAGTACTTC | CASSPVRLAEETQYF
TRBJ1-5 | TRBV12-3/TRBV12-4 | - | - | TGTGCCAGCAGTTTAATTTCAGGGGTTCAGCCCCAGCATTTT | CASSLISGVQPQHF
TRBJ2-3 | TRBV7-2 | many | TRBD2 | TGTGCCAGCAGCAAAAGTGCTAGCGGGAGATCAGATACGCAGTATTTT | CASSKSASGRSDTQYF
TRBJ2-5 | TRBV29-1 | many | - | TGCAGCGTTCAGGGTGGGGAGACCCAGTACTTC | CSVQGGETQYF
TRBJ1-5 | TRBV27 | - | TRBD1 | TGTGCCAGCAGTCCCCGGGACAGGGTGGCAGATACGCAGCATTTT | CASSPRDRVADTQHF
TRBJ1-1 | TRBV15 | few | - | TGTGCCACCAGCAGAGATCGTGGAGGTCCCACTGAAGCTTTCTTT | CATSRDRGGPTEAFF
TRBJ2-3 | TRBV2 | many | TRBD2 | TGTGCCAGCAGTCGGACTAGCGGTGTTATCGATACGCAGTATTTT | CASSRTSGVIDTQYF
TRBJ2-3 | TRBV20-1 | many | TRBD2 | TGCAGTGCTATTGGACTAGCGGGCCTCCCGGATACGCAGTATTTT | CSAIGLAGLPDTQYF
TRBJ2-6 | TRBV7-8 | many | TRBD2 | TGTGCCAGCTTGGCTTGGCGGGAGGTATTAAAGGCTGGGGCCAACGTCCTGACTTTC | CASLAWREVLKAGANVLTF
TRBJ2-7 | TRBV11-1 | many | - | TGTGCCAGCAGCCCCCGCGCAGGGGACTACGAGCAGTACTTC | CASSPRAGDYEQYF
TRBJ2-7 | TRBV24-1 | - | - | TGTGCCACCAGTGTTTCCAGGCCCCCTTACGAGCAGTACTTC | CATSVSRPPYEQYF
TRBJ2-7 | TRBV25-1 | - | - | TGTGCCAGCAGTGAAGGTTACGTCTTACCCGTCTCCTACGAGCAGTACTTC | CASSEGYVLPVSYEQYF
TRBJ2-1 | TRBV5-1 | - | - | TGCGCCAGCAGCTTTGGATCGGTTAATGAGCAGTTCTTC | CASSFGSVNEQFF
TRBJ2-1 | TRBV5-1 | many | TRBD2 | TGCGCCAGCAGCTTGGGGACTAGCGCCCATGAGCAGTTCTTC | CASSLGTSAHEQFF
TRBJ2-1 | TRBV20-1 | many | TRBD2 | TGCAGTGCTAGAGATCTTAGCGGGAGGTCCTACAATGAGCAGTTCTTC | CSARDLSGRSYNEQFF
TRBJ2-7 | TRBV10-3 | - | - | TGTGCCATGTTTGCCGAGCAGTACTTC | CAMFAEQYF
TRBJ2-7 | TRBV27 | few | - | TGTGCCAGCAGTTTCTCATTTGGGGGGAACGTCTACGAGCAGTACTTC | CASSFSFGGNVYEQYF
TRBJ2-1 | TRBV24-1 | many | - | TGTGCCACCAGTGACCCTCAGGGAAAGGATGAGCAGTTCTTC | CATSDPQGKDEQFF
TRBJ2-1 | TRBV19 | - | - | TGTGCCAGTAGTATAGGGGCAGGGCTTGACAATGAGCAGTTCTTC | CASSIGAGLDNEQFF
TRBJ2-7 | TRBV3-1 | many | - | TGTGCCAGCAGCCGTCAGGGAAACTACGAGCAGTACTTC | CASSRQGNYEQYF
TRBJ2-1 | TRBV7-2 | many | - | TGTGCCAGCAGCGTCGCGGGCTACAATGAGCAGTTCTTC | CASSVAGYNEQFF
TRBJ1-5 | TRBV5-1 | many | - | TGCGCCAGCAGCTCAACTTCAGGGGTCAATCAGCCCCAGCATTTT | CASSSTSGVNQPQHF
TRBJ1-5 | TRBV30 | few | - | TGTGCCTGGAGTGATGTGGGCCACCCTAGCAATCAGCCCCAGCATTTT | CAWSDVGHPSNQPQHF
TRBJ2-7 | TRBV28 | - | TRBD2 | TGTGCCAGCAGTCCCACCGGGACTAGCGGGACCTACGAGCAGTACTTC | CASSPTGTSGTYEQYF